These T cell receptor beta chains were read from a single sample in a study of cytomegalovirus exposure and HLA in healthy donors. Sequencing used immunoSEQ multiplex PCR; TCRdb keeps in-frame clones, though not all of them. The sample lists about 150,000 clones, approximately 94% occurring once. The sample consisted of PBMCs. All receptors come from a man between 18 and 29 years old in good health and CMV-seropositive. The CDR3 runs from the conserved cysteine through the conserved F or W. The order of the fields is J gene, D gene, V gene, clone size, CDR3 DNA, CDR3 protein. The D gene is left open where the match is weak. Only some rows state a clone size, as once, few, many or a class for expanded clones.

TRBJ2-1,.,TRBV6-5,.,TGTGCCAGCAGTTCCCGGGACACCTACAATGAGCAGTTCTTC,CASSSRDTYNEQFF
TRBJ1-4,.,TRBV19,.,TGTGCCAGTAGACCCGGAGGGACTTTACAGGAAAAACTGTTTTTT,CASRPGGTLQEKLFF
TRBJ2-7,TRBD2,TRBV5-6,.,TGTGCCAGCAGCTTCGGTAGCGGGGTTACCTACGAGCAGTACTTC,CASSFGSGVTYEQYF
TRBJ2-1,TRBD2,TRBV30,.,TGTGCCTGGAGTGAGAACTTCAGCGGGAGGAAGTTCTTC,CAWSENFSGRKFF
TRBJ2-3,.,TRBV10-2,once,TGCGCCAGCAGTTTCAGGCCATCCCGCACAGATACGCAGTATTTT,CASSFRPSRTDTQYF
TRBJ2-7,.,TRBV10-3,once,TGTGCCATCAGGGAGAATTTGGGGGGGGCCAACGAGCAGTACTTC,CAIRENLGGANEQYF
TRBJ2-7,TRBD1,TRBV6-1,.,TGTGCCAGCAGTAAAAGGACAGGGATCTCCTACGAGCAGTACTTC,CASSKRTGISYEQYF
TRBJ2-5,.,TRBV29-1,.,TGCAGCGTACCAGGGACTGGGTCGGAGACCCAGTACTTC,CSVPGTGSETQYF
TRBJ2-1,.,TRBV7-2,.,TGTGCCAGCAGCTTGGACTCAAACCTACAGAATGAGCAGTTCTTC,CASSLDSNLQNEQFF
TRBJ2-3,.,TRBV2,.,TGTGCCAGCACCGCCAGGGGTTCAGATACGCAGTATTTT,CASTARGSDTQYF
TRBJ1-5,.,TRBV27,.,TGTGCCAGCAGGGAGGACTTCAATCAGCCCCAGCATTTT,CASREDFNQPQHF
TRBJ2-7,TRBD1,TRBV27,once,TGTGCCAGCAGTCCGCGACAGGGGTTACTAGCTCCCCCCGGCGAGCAGTACTTC,CASSPRQGLLAPPGEQYF
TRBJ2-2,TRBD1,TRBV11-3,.,TGTGCCAGCAGCTTTGGACAGGGGAACACCGGGGAGCTGTTTTTT,CASSFGQGNTGELFF
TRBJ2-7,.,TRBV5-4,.,TGTGCCAGCAGCTTGGATCCAGGCGGGGCTGGCGAGCAGTACTTC,CASSLDPGGAGEQYF
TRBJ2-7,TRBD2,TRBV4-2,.,TGTGCCAGCAGCCAAGTAGGTTCACTAGCGGGAGACTACGAGCAGTACTTC,CASSQVGSLAGDYEQYF
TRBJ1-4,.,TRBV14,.,TGTGCCAGCAGCCCGCTATTTAATGAAAAACTGTTTTTT,CASSPLFNEKLFF
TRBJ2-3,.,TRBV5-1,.,TGCGCCAGCAGCGCCGGTTACACAGATACGCAGTATTTT,CASSAGYTDTQYF
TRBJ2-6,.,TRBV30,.,TGTGCCTGGAGGGAAAAGACAGGTCTTTGGTCTGGGGCCAACGTCCTGACTTTC,CAWREKTGLWSGANVLTF
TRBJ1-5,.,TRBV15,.,TGTGCCACCAGCTTGACAACCTATAGCAATCAGCCCCAGCATTTT,CATSLTTYSNQPQHF
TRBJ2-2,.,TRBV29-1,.,TGCAGCGTCGTACTCGGGTTCGGAGTCGGGGAGCTGTTTTTT,CSVVLGFGVGELFF
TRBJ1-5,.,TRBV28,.,TGTGCCAGCAGTTTCGTCAGGGAGGGAGATCAGCCCCAGCATTTT,CASSFVREGDQPQHF
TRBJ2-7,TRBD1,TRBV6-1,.,TGTGCCAGCAGTGAAACGGGACAGGGCTACGAGCAGTACTTC,CASSETGQGYEQYF
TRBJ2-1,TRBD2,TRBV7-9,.,TGTGCCAGCAGCCAAACCGGGACTAGCGGGAGCGAGCAGTTCTTC,CASSQTGTSGSEQFF
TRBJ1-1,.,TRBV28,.,TGTGCCAGCAGCCAACAGGGTTCCATGAACACTGAAGCTTTCTTT,CASSQQGSMNTEAFF
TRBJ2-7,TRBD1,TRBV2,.,TGTGCCAGCAGCCTAACCGACAGGGCAGAAAACGAGCAGTACTTC,CASSLTDRAENEQYF
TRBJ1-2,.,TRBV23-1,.,TGCGCCAGCAGTCTGACAGACTATGGCTACACCTTC,CASSLTDYGYTF
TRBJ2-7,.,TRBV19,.,TGTGCCAGTAGTATAACCAGTGGTCCTAGCTACGAGCAGTACTTC,CASSITSGPSYEQYF
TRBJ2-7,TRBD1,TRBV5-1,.,TGCGCCAGCAGCGCCGCCCCGGGACAGGGACTTTTCGAGCAGTACTTC,CASSAAPGQGLFEQYF